This T cell receptor (beta chain) comes out of a study of CD8+ T cells in alopecia areata. Worth noting for this clone: Its antigen is currently unknown.

Germline V gene lookup returns CDR1 SGDLS and CDR2 YYNGEE. This CDR3 has 13 residues. J lost 2 bases, V lost 6 bases, and 1 base had no gene match. Study observations and caveats: Lesional tissue from the scalp (especially in alopecia totalis/universalis) showed higher clonality than normal scalp.

Extraction of RNA preceded its reverse transcription into cDNA, which served as the sequencing template. TCRdb's copy holds only in-frame clones and misses some; the assay was immunoSEQ multiplex PCR. The sample lists 150,000 or so clones; about 90% were seen once. Peripheral blood samples and lesional scalp punch biopsies were obtained from alopecia areata patients. This clonotype originated in a human donor with alopecia areata. The J gene is TRBJ1-2, the V gene TRBV9, with TRBD1 identical over 10 bases. This sample comprised CD8+ T cells sorted from blood, obtained at week 0. CDR3 nucleotides: TGTGCCAGCATGACAGGGGGCAACTATGGCTACACCTTC. Translating gives CASMTGGNYGYTF.